This TCR beta chain was obtained from a study of blood T cell repertoires in COVID-19. Turning to the study itself: Sites in the United States, Italy and Spain provided acute and convalescent COVID-19 samples. The analysed material was cDNA or gDNA that came from T cells, B-cell-depleted T cells, or PBMCs.

CDR1 SGHNT and CDR2 YYREEE come from the germline V gene (reference sequence). V trimming: 4 bases; J trimming: 1 base; junction bases outside the gene matches: 5. The CDR3 totals 15 residues. Original data processing: Reference gene primer amplification gave nucleated cell count estimates. This table comes from immunoSEQ multiplex PCR, and its TCRdb copy is limited to in-frame clones, with some not included. That table supplies the V and J calls and clone size; D and trimming were determined from the DNA. The data show 98,000 or so clones, approximately 86% seen once. This rearrangement joins TRBV5-4 to TRBJ1-5, with TRBD1 matching 7 bases. This clonotype was sampled from a woman aged 60-75 years in a cohort sampled during active or convalescent COVID-19. Sequencing was carried out using peripheral blood. This CDR3 reads CASSPNRGSNQPQHF. For the CDR3, the DNA is TGTGCCAGCAGCCCGAACAGGGGAAGCAATCAGCCCCAGCATTTT.